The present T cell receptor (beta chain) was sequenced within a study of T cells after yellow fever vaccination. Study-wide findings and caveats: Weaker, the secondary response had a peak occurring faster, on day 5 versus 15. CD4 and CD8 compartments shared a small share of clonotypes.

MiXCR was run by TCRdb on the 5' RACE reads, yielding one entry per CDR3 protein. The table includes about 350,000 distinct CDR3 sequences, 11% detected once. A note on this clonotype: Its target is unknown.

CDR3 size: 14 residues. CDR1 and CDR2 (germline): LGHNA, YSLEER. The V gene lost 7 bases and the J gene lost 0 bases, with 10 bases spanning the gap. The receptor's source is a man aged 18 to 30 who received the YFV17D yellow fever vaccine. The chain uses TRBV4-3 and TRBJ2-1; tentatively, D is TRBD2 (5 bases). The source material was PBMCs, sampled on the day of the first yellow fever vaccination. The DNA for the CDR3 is TGCGCCAGCAAGGGAGAGACCTCCTACAATGAGCAGTTCTTC. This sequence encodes CASKGETSYNEQFF.